The sample holds one count of the clone carrying this T cell receptor beta chain. Its antigen is currently unknown. Germline V gene lookup returns CDR1 MNHEY and CDR2 SVGAGI. The CDR3 extends over 13 amino acids. Trimming removed 5 bases at V and 1 base at J, with 8 bases between. Generated by immunoSEQ multiplex PCR, the TCRdb table keeps only in-frame clones and is missing some. The data show about 99,000 clones, with about 89% seen just once and about 3.1% held by the top ten. This sample was taken from a study of T cell responses to AZD1222 COVID-19 vaccine. Broader study findings: Most donors were white British, females outnumbered males, and clonal diversity was possibly underestimated. AZD1222 recipients seropositive at baseline numbered only six. Nearly half of spike-specific TCRs reportedly target variant regions that are unmutated in the B.1.351 and B.1.1.7 variants.

The sequenced sample was peripheral blood, obtained 28 days after the second dose of the MenACWY control vaccine. This receptor was identified in an adult who received the MenACWY meningococcal vaccine as a control. The V call is TRBV6-5, the J call TRBJ1-1; D call uncertain. The CDR3 DNA sequence: TGTGCCAGCAGTACACATAGGAACACTGAAGCTTTCTTT. Translating gives CASSTHRNTEAFF.